The rows below give T cell receptor beta chains drawn from one sample of a study of T cell responses to AZD1222 COVID-19 vaccine. The data were produced by immunoSEQ multiplex PCR, yet TCRdb's version contains in-frame clones alone and is incomplete. The sample shows nearly 95,000 clones, 80% to 90% of them seen only once. The sample here was peripheral blood, taken 28 days after the second AZD1222 dose. These receptors were obtained from an adult who received the AZD1222 COVID-19 vaccine. CDR3s include the opening cysteine and the closing phenylalanine or tryptophan. The D gene is left open where the match is weak. Where a row states a size, it is once, few, many or the class of an expanded clone; other rows omit it.

V gene	clone size	J gene	D gene	CDR3 protein	CDR3 DNA
TRBV6-1	NA	TRBJ2-1	NA	CASSARGPSLPHNEQFF	TGTGCCAGCAGTGCCCGAGGACCGTCTTTACCCCACAATGAGCAGTTCTTC
TRBV29-1	NA	TRBJ1-1	NA	CSVEDPLNTEAFF	TGCAGCGTTGAAGATCCCCTGAACACTGAAGCTTTCTTT
TRBV6-5	NA	TRBJ2-6	NA	CASSYSGLSGANVLTF	TGTGCCAGCAGTTACTCGGGACTCTCTGGGGCCAACGTCCTGACTTTC
TRBV5-6	NA	TRBJ2-7	TRBD2	CASSAGLAVEQYF	TGTGCCAGCAGCGCGGGACTAGCCGTCGAGCAGTACTTC
TRBV6-5	NA	TRBJ1-1	TRBD1	CASRRQGGQAFF	TGTGCCAGCAGGAGACAGGGAGGGCAAGCTTTCTTT
TRBV5-1	NA	TRBJ2-2	NA	CASSDKTGDDGELFF	TGCGCCAGCAGCGATAAGACAGGAGACGACGGGGAGCTGTTTTTT
TRBV6-1	NA	TRBJ2-1	TRBD2	CASSGTTSGDYNEQFF	TGTGCCAGCAGTGGAACTACTAGCGGGGATTACAATGAGCAGTTCTTC
TRBV6-1	NA	TRBJ1-4	NA	CASSEAGGTHEKLFF	TGTGCCAGCAGTGAAGCCGGGGGAACTCATGAAAAACTGTTTTTT
TRBV7-3	NA	TRBJ1-5	NA	CASSEGANQPQHF	TGTGCCAGCAGCGAAGGAGCGAATCAGCCCCAGCATTTT
TRBV4-3	NA	TRBJ1-2	TRBD1	CASSRRDRDNYGYTF	TGCGCCAGCAGCCGGCGGGACAGAGATAACTATGGCTACACCTTC
TRBV7-6	NA	TRBJ2-7	TRBD2	CASSLEAGGNTYEQYF	TGTGCCAGCAGCCTAGAGGCGGGAGGTAACACCTACGAGCAGTACTTC
TRBV5-1	NA	TRBJ1-2	NA	CASSVEGRNYGYTF	TGCGCCAGCAGCGTGGAAGGCAGAAACTATGGCTACACCTTC
TRBV6-2/TRBV6-3	NA	TRBJ2-2	TRBD2	CASSYSKGAGSGGELFF	TGTGCCAGCAGTTACTCGAAGGGAGCGGGGTCGGGCGGGGAGCTGTTTTTT
TRBV28	few	TRBJ2-1	TRBD2	CASSFGRGTSGYNEQFF	TGTGCCAGCAGTTTCGGAAGAGGGACTAGCGGCTACAATGAGCAGTTCTTC
TRBV5-5	once	TRBJ1-5	NA	CASSLAAGREAQHF	TGTGCCAGCAGCTTGGCCGCGGGACGCGAGGCCCAGCATTTT
TRBV5-1	NA	TRBJ2-5	NA	CASSLDRFPETQYF	TGCGCCAGCAGCTTGGACAGGTTCCCAGAGACCCAGTACTTC
TRBV3-1/TRBV3-2	NA	TRBJ1-3	NA	CASSQVPVSSGNTIYF	TGTGCCAGCAGCCAAGTTCCAGTGTCCTCTGGAAACACCATATATTTT
TRBV5-1	NA	TRBJ2-3	NA	CASTSRVPNTDTQYF	TGCGCCAGCACGTCGAGGGTACCCAACACAGATACGCAGTATTTT
TRBV5-1	NA	TRBJ2-5	NA	CASSLVETQYF	TGCGCCAGCAGCTTGGTTGAGACCCAGTACTTC
TRBV2	NA	TRBJ1-1	NA	CASSVTQMEAFF	TGTGCCAGCAGTGTAACCCAAATGGAGGCTTTCTTT
TRBV9	NA	TRBJ1-2	NA	CASSPPHYGYTF	TGTGCCAGCTCTCCGCCCCACTATGGCTACACCTTC
TRBV5-4	NA	TRBJ2-7	NA	CASSKGREQYF	TGTGCCAGCAGCAAGGGACGTGAGCAGTACTTC
TRBV5-1	once	TRBJ2-1	NA	CASSLVSGEGIYNEQFF	TGCGCCAGCAGCTTGGTAAGCGGAGAGGGGATTTACAATGAGCAGTTCTTC
TRBV3-1/TRBV3-2	NA	TRBJ2-6	NA	CASSQDQGTGANVLTF	TGTGCCAGCAGCCAAGATCAGGGAACCGGGGCCAACGTCCTGACTTTC
TRBV5-6	NA	TRBJ1-1	NA	CASSRWRGSNTEAFF	TGTGCCAGCAGCCGGTGGCGGGGTTCGAACACTGAAGCTTTCTTT
TRBV5-1	NA	TRBJ2-5	TRBD1	CASSLDLQGGETQYF	TGCGCCAGCAGCTTGGACCTACAGGGGGGAGAGACCCAGTACTTC
TRBV2	NA	TRBJ2-7	NA	CASSDGHEQYF	TGTGCCAGCAGTGACGGCCACGAGCAGTACTTC
TRBV7-2	once	TRBJ2-1	TRBD2	CASSLGGLGGNEQFF	TGTGCCAGCAGCTTAGGGGGACTAGGAGGCAATGAGCAGTTCTTC
TRBV19	NA	TRBJ1-1	NA	CASGEGNTEAFF	TGTGCTTCGGGGGAGGGGAACACTGAAGCTTTCTTT
TRBV5-8	NA	TRBJ2-2	NA	CASSFGGWLFF	TGTGCCAGCAGCTTCGGTGGCTGGTTGTTTTTT
TRBV30	NA	TRBJ2-7	TRBD2	CAWTSGGHEQYF	TGTGCCTGGACTAGCGGGGGCCACGAGCAGTACTTC
TRBV3-1/TRBV3-2	NA	TRBJ2-3	NA	CASSHPEEPTDTQYF	TGTGCCAGCAGCCACCCCGAGGAACCCACAGATACGCAGTATTTT
TRBV11-2	NA	TRBJ2-7	TRBD2	CASSSTSGYEQYF	TGTGCCAGCAGCTCTACTAGCGGCTACGAGCAGTACTTC
TRBV15	NA	TRBJ2-5	NA	CATSRASTREGETQYF	TGTGCCACCAGCAGAGCCTCGACCCGGGAAGGAGAGACCCAGTACTTC
TRBV9	NA	TRBJ1-2	TRBD1	CASSDRGGYGYTF	TGTGCCAGCAGCGACAGGGGGGGCTATGGCTACACCTTC
TRBV27	NA	TRBJ2-7	TRBD1	CASTYRGYEQYF	TGTGCCAGCACTTACAGGGGCTACGAGCAGTACTTC
TRBV12-5	NA	TRBJ2-7	TRBD2	CASGFGLGYEQYF	TGTGCTAGTGGTTTCGGACTAGGGTACGAGCAGTACTTC
TRBV5-6	once	TRBJ1-6	TRBD1	CASSWTGNSPLHF	TGTGCCAGCAGCTGGACAGGGAATTCACCCCTCCACTTT
TRBV3-1/TRBV3-2	once	TRBJ1-1	NA	CASSQVNVGTEAFF	TGTGCCAGCAGCCAAGTAAACGTTGGCACTGAAGCTTTCTTT
TRBV5-6	once	TRBJ2-1	TRBD2	CASSFRRNLAVSYNEQFF	TGTGCCAGCAGCTTTAGAAGAAACCTAGCGGTTTCCTACAATGAGCAGTTCTTC
TRBV6-2/TRBV6-3	NA	TRBJ2-7	NA	CASSYSGPRFDEQYF	TGTGCCAGCAGTTACTCCGGTCCCAGGTTCGACGAGCAGTACTTC
TRBV4-3	few	TRBJ1-5	NA	CASSQGWGSNQPQHF	TGCGCCAGCAGCCAGGGTTGGGGTAGCAATCAGCCCCAGCATTTT
TRBV2	NA	TRBJ2-5	TRBD2	CASSDGTSKLQETQYF	TGTGCCAGCAGTGACGGGACTAGCAAACTCCAAGAGACCCAGTACTTC
TRBV25-1	NA	TRBJ1-1	TRBD1	CATTTGEVTEAFF	TGTGCCACTACGACAGGGGAGGTCACTGAAGCTTTCTTT
TRBV4-3	NA	TRBJ1-3	NA	CASSRAPSGNTIYF	TGCGCCAGCAGCCGGGCCCCCTCTGGAAACACCATATATTTT
TRBV2	NA	TRBJ1-4	NA	CASSGGTATNEKLFF	TGTGCCAGCAGTGGAGGGACGGCAACTAATGAAAAACTGTTTTTT
TRBV5-1	NA	TRBJ1-2	NA	CASTPGPPTGDTNYGYTF	TGCGCCAGCACCCCGGGCCCCCCGACAGGCGACACTAACTATGGCTACACCTTC
TRBV18	once	TRBJ1-1	NA	CASSPSQNTEAFF	TGTGCCAGCTCACCAAGCCAGAACACTGAAGCTTTCTTT